One T cell receptor (beta chain) is described in this entry. What it binds is not known. In the same sample, other DNA sequences code for this CDR3. Some 32,000 T cell genomes, or 200 to 250 ng DNA, went into the sorted-subset replicate PCRs. Profiling relied on immunoSEQ multiplex PCR, and the TCRdb table lists in-frame clones only, not all of them. The data show about 590,000 clones, with less than 97% seen just once and less than 0.13% held by the top ten. This record comes from a study of shared clonotypes between healthy human individuals. CD8 cells classed as naive were CD45RO-negative and positively selected for CCR7, excluding terminally differentiated effector memory CD45RA+ cells. Study-wide results and limits: Specimens sampled were limited to blood, with tissue repertoires likely differing.

CDR1 and CDR2 (germline): MNHEY, SMNVEV (reference sequence). With 6 bases clipped from V and 2 bases from J, the junction kept 4 bases outside the gene matches. CDR3 length equals 14 residues. Sequencing was done on a sample of naive CD8+ T cells sorted from blood. This sequence was found in a woman aged 25 to 39 in good health. V is TRBV27 and J is TRBJ2-7; 10 bases match TRBD2. As DNA, the CDR3 is TGTGCCAGCAGCTTAGCGGGAGGCGCCTACGAGCAGTACTTC. Translating gives CASSLAGGAYEQYF.